This T cell receptor (beta chain) originates from a study of T cell responses to AZD1222 COVID-19 vaccine. The CDR3 loop spans 18 amino acids. Germline values: CDR1 LGHNA, CDR2 YSLEER. V lost 1 base and J lost 1; bases outside the gene matches: 6. Second doses at about 4 or about 12 weeks were pooled. Using immunoSEQ multiplex PCR, the repertoire was profiled, and TCRdb retains in-frame clones only, with some absent. Among approximately 130,000 clones, roughly 88% were seen once, and the ten largest hold roughly 6.1%. This sequence originates from an adult who received the AZD1222 COVID-19 vaccine. This specimen consisted of peripheral blood, obtained 28 days after the second AZD1222 dose. The chain couples TRBV4-3 to TRBJ2-6, with 8 bases matching TRBD1. CDR3 in amino acids: CASSQATTGASGANVLTF. Written as DNA, the CDR3 is TGCGCCAGCAGCCAAGCGACGACAGGGGCGTCTGGGGCCAACGTCCTGACTTTC.